A single sample is the source of the 14 T cell receptor beta chains below, sequenced in a study of type 1 and type 2 diabetes patients. PCR was run on genomic DNA. The TCR beta CDR3 region was amplified using 30 forward and 13 reverse primers. TCRdb independently ran MiXCR on the multiplex PCR reads; one entry per CDR3 protein. The table includes 250,000 or so distinct CDR3 sequences, around 47% detected once. The sequenced material came from peripheral blood mononuclear cells (PBMCs). Receptor source: a man in his late teens or twenties with type 2 diabetes.

The chain employs TRBV27 and TRBJ2-7; possibly TRBD1 for D (5 bases). Germline-derived CDR1 and CDR2 are MNHEY and SMNVEV (reference sequence). CDR3 size: 13 residues. The V and J ends lost 8 bases and 3 bases respectively, with 14 bases between them. CDR3 in DNA: TGTGCCAGCTCCGAGACAGTTTTCTACGAGCAGTACTTC. It encodes CASSETVFYEQYF.

The chain has TRBV27 and TRBJ2-1; D is ambiguous. Trimming removed 6 bases from V and 7 bases from J, with 13 bases in between. The CDR3 has 13 amino acids. The germline gives CDR1 MNHEY, CDR2 SMNVEV (reference sequence). The CDR3: CASRGHLGNEQFF. The CDR3 nucleotides are TGTGCCAGCAGAGGCCACCTCGGTAATGAGCAGTTCTTC.

This chain joins TRBV30 and TRBJ2-7, with D unclear. Trimming stripped 1 base from V and 5 bases from J, with 6 bases between. The CDR3 sequence is 11 residues long. Germline V gives CDR1 GTSNPN, CDR2 SVGIG (reference sequence). CDR3 nucleotide sequence: TGTGCCTGGAGTGACCACCACGAGCAGTACTTC. Protein: CAWSDHHEQYF.

As to this clonotype: A read error may produce the germline difference seen at one junction end. The J gene is TRBJ1-3, the V gene TRBV7-7, with no clear D. The CDR3 is 12 residues long. In germline, CDR1 is SSHAT, CDR2 FNYEAQ (reference sequence). The CDR3: CASSLRGNTIYF. The DNA for the CDR3 is TGTGCTAGCAGCTTAAGAGGAAACACCATATATTTT.

This rearrangement joins TRBV27 to TRBJ2-7; 10 bases align to TRBD1. The germline CDR1 and CDR2 sequences are MNHEY and SMNVEV (reference sequence). This CDR3 has 15 amino acids. V lost 4 bases, J lost 3 bases, and 6 bases stayed unmatched. CDR3 sequence reads: CASSYGTGALYEQYF. The DNA of the CDR3 is TGTGCCAGCAGTTACGGGACAGGGGCTCTCTACGAGCAGTACTTC.

Comment on this clonotype: This clone may be a read error of a much larger clone one base away. This chain joins TRBV12-3 or TRBV12-4 and TRBJ2-3; no firm D call. Trimming cost V 5 bases and J 2 bases, with 2 bases left between them. CDR3 length: 11 residues. The CDR3 nucleotides read TGTGCCAGCAGTATCACAGATACGCAGTATTTT. Translation: CASSITDTQYF.

The chain combines TRBV7-2 with TRBJ1-4; D is perhaps TRBD1 (6 bases). The germline V and J ends were trimmed by 2 bases and 7 bases, with 11 bases remaining between them. The germline V gene encodes CDR1 SGHTA and CDR2 FQGNSA. The CDR3 is 14 amino acids. CDR3 in amino acids: CASSLWGGREKLFF. The CDR3 DNA follows: TGTGCCAGCAGCTTATGGGGGGGCCGTGAAAAACTGTTTTTT.

The chain couples TRBV6-1 to TRBJ2-7, with D possibly matching TRBD2 (5 bases). Germline V gene data show CDR1 as MNHNS and CDR2 as SASEGT. The CDR3 spans 13 residues. V was cut by 6 bases and J by 4 bases, with 13 bases left in between. DNA for the CDR3: TGTGCCAGCAGCAAACGGGGTGAATACGAGCAGTACTTC. Amino acid sequence: CASSKRGEYEQYF.

This clonotype was seen more than once but under ten times. CDR3 region: CASSSPGLATNEQFF. The DNA of the CDR3 is TGTGCCAGCAGCTCCCCGGGACTAGCGACCAATGAGCAGTTCTTC. The chain uses TRBV6-2 or TRBV6-3 and TRBJ2-1, with 10 bases identical to TRBD2. The CDR3 runs 15 residues. V lost 6 bases to trimming and J lost 6 bases; unmatched junction nucleotides: 8. Germline V gene data show CDR1 as MNHEY and CDR2 as SVGEGT.

The chain employs TRBV19 and TRBJ1-2; no clear D gene. The CDR3 runs 13 residues. Per the germline V gene, CDR1 is LNHDA and CDR2 is SQIVND (reference sequence). V gave up 5 bases and J gave up 3 bases, with 10 bases separating them. CDR3 sequence (DNA): TGTGCCAGTAGTGGAACGGGATACTATGGCTACACCTTC. Amino acid sequence: CASSGTGYYGYTF.

This clonotype was seen only a few times. The V and J genes are TRBV20-1 and TRBJ2-1, with 9 nucleotides matching TRBD2. V shed 4 bases, J shed 2 bases, and the junction held 3 bases outside the gene matches. Per the germline V gene, CDR1 is DFQATT and CDR2 is SNEGSKA (reference sequence). The CDR3 consists of 14 residues. In DNA form, the CDR3 reads TGCAGTGCTAAGCGGGAGGTCACCTACAATGAGCAGTTCTTC. This translates into CSAKREVTYNEQFF.

The chain recombines TRBV14 with TRBJ2-7; 7 bases fit TRBD2. Germline V gene lookup returns CDR1 SGHDN and CDR2 FVKESK. V shed 6 bases and J 5 bases; nucleotides not matched to a gene: 10. The CDR3 runs 14 residues. DNA for the CDR3: TGTGCCAGCAGTTTAATGCCCGGGGGGAACGAGCAGTACTTC. Amino acid sequence: CASSLMPGGNEQYF.

This clonotype showed up just a few times. The chain carries TRBV6-5 and TRBJ1-2; 7 positions agree with TRBD1. Germline CDR1 reads MNHEY; CDR2 reads SVGAGI. The CDR3 spans 15 residues. J was trimmed by 5 bases and V by 6 bases; bases with no gene match: 12. This CDR3 is CASSDEGTASYGYTF. The CDR3, as DNA: TGTGCCAGCAGCGATGAGGGGACAGCCTCTTATGGCTACACCTTC.

This clonotype occurred a few times. This chain connects TRBV2 to TRBJ1-5; 7 bases line up with TRBD1. The germline gives CDR1 SNHLY, CDR2 FYNNEI. The CDR3 covers 14 residues. The J segment lost 6 bases and the V segment lost 1 base, leaving 3 bases of the junction unmatched. The CDR3 coding sequence is TGTGCCAGCAGTGAAGGACAGGGAAGTCAGCCCCAGCATTTT. Its translation is CASSEGQGSQPQHF.